These 16 T cell receptor beta chains share one sample of origin, sequenced in a study of shared clonotypes between healthy human individuals. The repertoire was sequenced with immunoSEQ multiplex PCR; TCRdb's copy has only in-frame clones and lacks some. The data hold 2 million to 2.5 million clones, with around 95% observed a single time. The specimen sequenced was naive CD4+ T cells sorted from blood. Subset specified: CD45RA+ positively selected. These receptors were taken from a man aged 18 to 35 in good health.

A single count supports this clone. V usage is TRBV29-1 and J usage is TRBJ1-2; a weak D match, TRBD1 (6 bases). Trimming cost V 4 bases and J 3 bases, with 12 bases left between them. This CDR3 spans 13 amino acids. Germline V gene data show CDR1 as SQVTM and CDR2 as ANQGSEA. Written as DNA, the CDR3 is TGCAGCGTTGGGGCAGGGGAATACTATGGCTACACCTTC. Translating it yields CSVGAGEYYGYTF.

Note on this clone: Other DNA sequences within the sample encode an identical CDR3. The rearrangement joins TRBV9 to TRBJ2-3; D unclear. Between the trimmed V and J ends, which lost 3 bases and 1 base, there was a span of 3 bases. Per the germline V gene, CDR1 is SGDLS and CDR2 is YYNGEE. The CDR3 spans 12 residues. The CDR3 bases are TGTGCCAGCAGCGATCGCACAGATACGCAGTATTTT. As protein: CASSDRTDTQYF.

This chain connects TRBV18 to TRBJ2-2, with D perhaps matching TRBD2 (5 bases). Trimming pared 4 bases from V and 5 bases from J, leaving 8 bases between. The CDR3 covers 13 residues. Germline CDR1 reads KGHSH; CDR2 reads LQKENI. CDR3: CASSLRTTGELFF. The CDR3 DNA is TGTGCCAGCTCACTCAGGACTACCGGGGAGCTGTTTTTT.

As regards this clone: The same CDR3 can be traced to other DNA sequences in this sample. The chain couples TRBV5-1 to TRBJ2-7; D is undetermined. This CDR3 region has 13 residues. Germline V gives CDR1 SGHRS, CDR2 YFSETQ. Trimming removed 3 bases from V and 2 bases from J, with 9 bases in between. CDR3 sequence reads: CASSSGPPYEQYF. In DNA, the CDR3 is TGCGCCAGCAGCTCGGGTCCTCCCTACGAGCAGTACTTC.

This rearrangement joins TRBV28 to TRBJ2-5, with D perhaps given as TRBD1 or TRBD2 (5 bases each). The germline V gene has CDR1 MDHEN and CDR2 SYDVKM. V was pared by 2 bases and J by 1 base, with 14 bases between. The CDR3 has 16 amino acids. The CDR3 region is CASSLRGRSSQETQYF. The DNA for the CDR3 is TGTGCCAGCAGTTTACGGGGCCGCTCAAGCCAAGAGACCCAGTACTTC.

The genes are TRBV15 and TRBJ2-3, with D perhaps matching TRBD1 or TRBD2 (5 bases each). The CDR3 is 15 residues long. The germline V gene has CDR1 LNHNV and CDR2 YYDKDF (reference sequence). V gave up 9 bases and J gave up 0 bases, with 16 bases separating them. The CDR3: CATGTLRSSTDTQYF. The CDR3 DNA reads TGTGCCACGGGGACCCTCAGAAGTAGCACAGATACGCAGTATTTT.

V gene TRBV7-2 combines with J gene TRBJ1-2; the D is unclear. The germline V gene encodes CDR1 SGHTA and CDR2 FQGNSA. The CDR3 is made up of 12 amino acids. The ends were cut back, 1 base at V and 7 bases at J, with 7 bases in the middle. The CDR3 coding sequence is TGTGCCAGCAGCTTAGTCTTATTTGGCTACACCTTC. It translates to CASSLVLFGYTF.

This clone was recorded once. The rearrangement joins TRBV4-3 to TRBJ1-2; no clear D gene. Deletions cut 0 bases from V and 5 bases from J, with 10 bases between. CDR1 LGHNA and CDR2 YSLEER come from the germline V gene. There are 14 residues in the CDR3. The CDR3 DNA is TGCGCCAGCAGCCAAGATTTCTACGGATATGGCTACACCTTC. Translated: CASSQDFYGYGYTF.

The rearrangement links TRBV6-6 to TRBJ2-7, with D uncertain. V lost 6 bases and J lost 0, with 12 bases in between. The CDR3 extends over 14 amino acids. In germline, CDR1 is MNHNY, CDR2 SVGAGI (reference sequence). CDR3 bases: TGTGCCAGCAGCAAAATGCTGGGCTCCTACGAGCAGTACTTC. It encodes CASSKMLGSYEQYF.

The gene calls are TRBV28 and TRBJ1-1, with a weak D call TRBD1 (5 bases). V was pared by 3 bases and J by 3 bases, with 8 bases between. Germline V lookup: CDR1 MDHEN, CDR2 SYDVKM. The CDR3 contains 13 residues. The DNA for the CDR3 is TGTGCCAGCAGTTTCGGGGGGTACACTGAAGCTTTCTTT. Its protein product is CASSFGGYTEAFF.

This clone was seen just once. The chain has TRBV5-1 and TRBJ2-2; D unresolved. Germline V gene lookup returns CDR1 SGHRS and CDR2 YFSETQ. The V end lost 4 bases, the J end lost 2 bases, and 12 bases lay between the germline ends. The CDR3 consists of 15 residues. CDR3 residues: CASSATGPNTGELFF. DNA for the CDR3: TGCGCCAGCAGCGCAACCGGGCCTAACACCGGGGAGCTGTTTTTT.

The chain joins TRBV6-6 to TRBJ1-4; weak D call: TRBD1 (6 bases). This CDR3 comprises 14 residues. In germline, CDR1 is MNHNY, CDR2 SVGAGI (reference sequence). Trimming shortened V by 4 bases and J by 7 bases, and 13 bases separated the two germline ends. The CDR3 sequence: CASSSGQVGEKLFF. The CDR3 DNA reads TGTGCCAGCAGTTCGGGACAAGTGGGTGAAAAACTGTTTTTT.

The genes are TRBV2 and TRBJ2-3, with a possible D match to TRBD2 (5 bases). CDR3 length: 15 amino acids. Germline V gene data show CDR1 as SNHLY and CDR2 as FYNNEI. V was trimmed by 6 bases and J by 3 bases, leaving 16 bases between them. The CDR3: CASSRTQRGTDTQYF. The CDR3 nucleotides are TGTGCCAGCAGCAGGACTCAACGCGGGACAGATACGCAGTATTTT. The variable domain in full, completed from reference TRBV2 and TRBJ2-3, reads EPEVTQTPSHQVTQMGQEVILRCVPISNHLYFYWYRQILGQKVEFLVSFYNNEISEKSEIFDDQFSVERPDGSNFTLKIRSTKLEDSAMYFCASSRTQRGTDTQYFGPGTRLTVL.

This clone has only a few counts. Different DNA sequences within this sample yield the same CDR3. CDR3 in amino acids: CAISEGTANQPQHF. For the CDR3, the DNA is TGTGCCATCAGTGAAGGGACCGCGAACCAGCCCCAGCATTTT. The rearrangement joins TRBV10-3 to TRBJ1-5, with D tentatively TRBD1 (5 bases). This CDR3 spans 14 amino acids. V shed 3 bases and J shed 7 bases, with 13 bases lying between them. Germline V gene sequence: CDR1 ENHRY, CDR2 SYGVKD.

The chain couples TRBV9 to TRBJ1-2; 7 bases agree with TRBD1. Germline V CDR1 and CDR2: SGDLS, YYNGEE. V shed 3 bases, J shed 0 bases, and the junction held 2 bases outside the gene matches. The CDR3 sequence is 14 residues long. The CDR3 coding sequence is TGTGCCAGCAGCGAGGGACAGCCTAACTATGGCTACACCTTC. Translating it yields CASSEGQPNYGYTF.

This rearrangement joins TRBV30 to TRBJ2-5; possibly TRBD2 for D (6 bases). V lost 2 bases, J lost 3 bases, and 10 bases lay in between. Germline V gene data show CDR1 as GTSNPN and CDR2 as SVGIG (reference sequence). CDR3 length equals 13 residues. The CDR3 loop reads CAWSPGGKETQYF. CDR3 in DNA: TGTGCCTGGAGTCCCGGGGGAAAAGAGACCCAGTACTTC. Drawing the rest from reference TRBV30 and TRBJ2-5, the complete variable domain is SQTIHQWPATLVQPVGSPLSLECTVEGTSNPNLYWYRQAAGRGLQLLFYSVGIGQISSEVPQNLSASRPQDRQFILSSKKLLLSDSGFYLCAWSPGGKETQYFGPGTRLLVL.